This TCR beta chain was identified during a study of cytomegalovirus exposure and HLA in healthy donors. As to this clone: The antigen is undetermined.

The study, taken as a whole, reports: A later analysis found common viral pathogens apparently linked to several of the most significant clusters. Prediction of most subjects' HLA-A and HLA-B alleles by TCR beta sequences was reportedly accurate. TCR beta V segments were, for the most part, productive about 87% or about 30% of the time in an earlier analysis.

Germline V gene lookup returns CDR1 MRHNA and CDR2 SNTAGT. CDR3 length: 16 amino acids. Trimming took 3 bases from V and 3 from J; bases not matched to a gene: 2. Amplification used 60 Vbeta primers and 13 Jbeta primers. Some clones are missing from TCRdb's copy, which holds only in-frame ones; the method was immunoSEQ multiplex PCR. The table includes about 120,000 clones, around 76% detected once. The sample taken for sequencing was PBMCs. This clonotype originated in a man in his sixties in good health and CMV-seropositive. The V call is TRBV6-4, the J call TRBJ2-6, with TRBD2 matching 10 bases. CDR3 nucleotide sequence: TGTGCCAGCAGTGATTCTAGCGGGAGTGGGGCCAACGTCCTGACTTTC. Translated, it gives CASSDSSGSGANVLTF.